These 3 T cell receptor beta chains originate from one sample sequenced in a study of metastatic and nonmetastatic thyroid tumors. MiXCR reprocessed the PCR reads for TCRdb. The sample lists about 20,000 clones, approximately 40% occurring once. None of the patients had undergone any treatment ahead of thyroid surgery. The sequenced sample was tumor tissue. The receptors here all came from a female donor with papillary thyroid cancer or a benign thyroid nodule (not recorded which). Some clones in this sample may be carry-over from other donors' samples.

This clone was counted a few times. V usage is TRBV6-2 or TRBV6-3 and J usage is TRBJ2-7, with D possibly TRBD1 on 6 matching bases. Trimming removed 6 bases from V and 4 bases from J, with 22 bases in between. This CDR3 region has 16 residues. Germline V gene sequence: CDR1 MNHEY, CDR2 SVGEGT. CDR3 residues: CASRRGLTATQYEQYF. The CDR3 DNA follows: TGTGCCAGCAGAAGGGGGTTAACAGCTACGCAATACGAGCAGTACTTC.

V gene TRBV10-1 combines with J gene TRBJ2-2, with TRBD1 matching over 8 bases. Germline V CDR1 and CDR2: WNHNN, SYGVQD (reference sequence). The trim removed 5 bases at V and 3 bases at J, leaving 5 bases unmatched. The CDR3 has 15 residues. The CDR3 coding sequence is TGCGCCAGCAGTCAGGACAGGGTTGACACCGGGGAGCTGTTTTTT. This sequence encodes CASSQDRVDTGELFF.

This clone was seen a handful of times. The chain uses TRBV20-1 and TRBJ1-5; D perhaps matches TRBD1 (5 bases). This CDR3 is built from 14 residues. Germline-derived CDR1 and CDR2 are DFQATT and SNEGSKA (reference sequence). Trimming stripped 6 bases from V and 6 bases from J, with 18 bases between. The DNA of the CDR3 is TGCAGTGCGCTCCAGGGAGAGGGCCGTCAGCCCCAGCATTTT. Protein: CSALQGEGRQPQHF.